The 26 T cell receptor beta chains below were found in one sample sequenced in a study of shared clonotypes between healthy human individuals. This table comes from immunoSEQ multiplex PCR, and its TCRdb copy is limited to in-frame clones, with some not included. This repertoire shows more than 2 million clones, over 85% found once; its top ten account for approximately 1.6%. The naive CD8 subset, CD45RO-negative cells positively selected for CCR7, excluded terminally differentiated effector memory CD45RA+ cells. What was sequenced was naive CD8+ T cells from PBMCs. These receptors came from a man younger than 35 in good health. Some clones in this sample may be carry-over from other donors' samples.

The V and J genes are TRBV2 and TRBJ2-7; no clear D. V was shortened by 7 bases and J by 5 bases, with 9 bases between the two germline ends. Germline V gene sequence: CDR1 SNHLY, CDR2 FYNNEI. CDR3 length: 11 amino acids. This CDR3 reads CASTVSDEQYF. Here the CDR3 DNA reads TGTGCCAGCACGGTGTCGGACGAGCAGTACTTC.

The rearrangement uses TRBV29-1 and TRBJ2-7; D might be TRBD1 or TRBD2, each matching 5 bases. CDR3 length equals 13 residues. Germline CDR1 is SQVTM and CDR2 is ANQGSEA. Trimming took off 8 bases at V and 0 bases at J, with 14 bases between the two ends. CDR3 nucleotides: TGCAGCACGGAAGGGGAGAGCTCCTACGAGCAGTACTTC. Protein: CSTEGESSYEQYF.

The V and J genes are TRBV28 and TRBJ2-7; D is uncertain. CDR1 and CDR2 from the germline V gene are MDHEN and SYDVKM. The V and J ends lost 3 bases and 3 bases respectively, with 6 bases between them. The CDR3 has 12 amino acids. The CDR3 spells CASSFGYYEQYF. In DNA form, the CDR3 reads TGTGCCAGCAGTTTCGGATACTACGAGCAGTACTTC.

The rearrangement joins TRBV5-1 to TRBJ2-7; D remains ambiguous. With 4 bases removed from V and 3 bases from J, the gap between germline ends came to 8 bases. CDR1 SGHRS and CDR2 YFSETQ come from the germline V gene. The CDR3 has 12 amino acids. The CDR3 bases are TGCGCCAGCAGCCCGGACGGCTACGAGCAGTACTTC. It translates to CASSPDGYEQYF.

On this clone: This CDR3 is also generated by other DNA sequences in the sample. V is TRBV27 and J is TRBJ2-7; 7 bases fit TRBD1. The germline V gene has CDR1 MNHEY and CDR2 SMNVEV (reference sequence). V shed 0 bases, J shed 3 bases, and the junction held 8 bases outside the gene matches. The CDR3 length is 16 residues. The CDR3 is CASSLSGQGVNYEQYF. CDR3 coding DNA: TGTGCCAGCAGTTTATCGGGCCAGGGGGTAAACTACGAGCAGTACTTC.

This chain connects TRBV15 to TRBJ2-1; the D is unclear. The V gene lost 5 bases and the J gene lost 0 bases, with 11 bases spanning the gap. Germline V lookup: CDR1 LNHNV, CDR2 YYDKDF (reference sequence). CDR3 length equals 15 residues. The CDR3 region is CATSPVRSSYNEQFF. The DNA for the CDR3 is TGTGCCACCAGCCCCGTTAGAAGCTCCTACAATGAGCAGTTCTTC.

The gene calls are TRBV27 and TRBJ1-5; D might be TRBD1 (6 bases). V lost 3 bases and J 7 bases, leaving 10 bases between the germline ends. The CDR3 has 13 residues. Germline CDR1 MNHEY, CDR2 SMNVEV (reference sequence). This chain's CDR3 is CASSLGTQQPQHF. DNA for the CDR3: TGTGCCAGCAGTTTGGGGACACAGCAGCCCCAGCATTTT.

The chain is built from TRBV2 and TRBJ2-7, with a possible D match to TRBD2 (7 bases). Germline V gene sequence: CDR1 SNHLY, CDR2 FYNNEI. The CDR3 length is 15 residues. Trimming removed 4 bases from V and 3 bases from J, with 16 bases in between. The CDR3 sequence: CASSGWGGLDYEQYF. CDR3 nucleotide sequence: TGTGCCAGCAGTGGATGGGGGGGCTTGGACTACGAGCAGTACTTC.

The genes are TRBV28 and TRBJ2-6; 10 bases line up with TRBD1. Germline trimming cut 4 bases from V and 1 base from J; bases unmatched to any gene: 10. The CDR3 totals 19 residues. Per germline, CDR1 MDHEN and CDR2 SYDVKM. CDR3 amino acids: CASSSPRDRGPSGANVLTF. CDR3 nucleotide sequence: TGTGCCAGCAGTTCCCCCCGGGACAGGGGTCCATCTGGGGCCAACGTCCTGACTTTC.

The V and J genes are TRBV27 and TRBJ2-6, with a weak D call TRBD1 (5 bases). The germline gives CDR1 MNHEY, CDR2 SMNVEV (reference sequence). The ends were cut back, 6 bases at V and 2 bases at J, with 14 bases in the middle. This CDR3 spans 16 amino acids. In DNA, the CDR3 is TGTGCCAGCAGCTATAGGACACTTACTGGGGCCAACGTCCTGACTTTC. It specifies CASSYRTLTGANVLTF.

The chain links TRBV14 to TRBJ1-2; weak D call: TRBD1 (6 bases). The CDR3 is 13 amino acids. Looked up from germline, CDR1 is SGHDN and CDR2 is FVKESK. Trimming cost V 5 bases and J 5 bases, with 12 bases left between them. The CDR3 coding sequence is TGTGCCAGCAGCGCGGGGGCCAGTTATGGCTACACCTTC. It specifies CASSAGASYGYTF.

A note on this clone: The sample has other DNA sequences that encode this CDR3 too. V usage is TRBV9 and J usage is TRBJ2-2; TRBD1 matches at 10 bases. Germline lookup yields CDR1 SGDLS and CDR2 YYNGEE. V trimming: 0 bases; J trimming: 2 bases; junction bases outside the gene matches: 4. This CDR3 spans 17 amino acids. Written as DNA, the CDR3 is TGTGCCAGCAGCGTAGCTCGGGACAGGGGTAACACCGGGGAGCTGTTTTTT. Translated, it gives CASSVARDRGNTGELFF.

This chain connects TRBV27 to TRBJ1-5; 9 nucleotides match TRBD1. V shed 0 bases, J shed 3 bases, and the junction held 9 bases outside the gene matches. Germline values: CDR1 MNHEY, CDR2 SMNVEV (reference sequence). The CDR3 length is 18 residues. CDR3: CASSLSKGTGKFNQPQHF. The CDR3 DNA reads as TGTGCCAGCAGTTTATCGAAAGGGACAGGGAAGTTCAATCAGCCCCAGCATTTT.

Written as DNA, the CDR3 is TGTGCCAGCAGCTTAAGGCGGGGACTAGCGGCAACAGATACGCAGTATTTT. Translating it yields CASSLRRGLAATDTQYF. The rearrangement uses TRBV7-9 and TRBJ2-3; 11 bases are shared with TRBD2. CDR3 size: 17 residues. Germline CDR1 reads SEHNR; CDR2 reads FQNEAQ (reference sequence). Trimming at V came to 2 bases and at J to 3 bases, leaving 7 bases not matched to a gene.

The genes are TRBV9 and TRBJ2-1; 9 bases match TRBD1. This CDR3 has 14 amino acids. With V trimmed by 2 bases and J by 12 bases, 9 bases remained unmatched. Germline CDR1 is SGDLS and CDR2 is YYNGEE. CDR3 loop: CASSVWDRADTQFF. CDR3 nucleotide sequence: TGTGCCAGCAGCGTGTGGGACAGGGCAGATACGCAGTTCTTC.

This chain uses TRBV15 with TRBJ2-5; D is ambiguous. The CDR3 consists of 14 residues. V gave up 5 bases and J gave up 0 bases, with 10 bases separating them. Germline-derived CDR1 and CDR2 are LNHNV and YYDKDF (reference sequence). The CDR3 loop is CATSVNKYQETQYF. CDR3 coding DNA: TGTGCCACCAGCGTTAACAAGTACCAAGAGACCCAGTACTTC.

On this clone: This sample also contains other DNA sequences that code for the same CDR3. This rearrangement joins TRBV27 to TRBJ2-7; D uncertain. Trimming cost V 5 bases and J 3 bases, with 8 bases left between them. The CDR3 is 12 residues long. Germline-derived CDR1 and CDR2 are MNHEY and SMNVEV (reference sequence). CDR3 sequence reads: CASSPNLYEQYF. CDR3 sequence (DNA): TGTGCCAGCAGTCCAAACCTCTACGAGCAGTACTTC.

This clone was observed a single time. The V and J genes are TRBV11-2 and TRBJ2-7, with 8 bases aligning to TRBD2. The J segment lost 2 bases and the V segment lost 4 bases, leaving 10 bases of the junction unmatched. The CDR3 spans 16 residues. Germline-derived CDR1 and CDR2 are SGHAT and FQNNGV. The CDR3 region is CASSSGGAGRTYEQYF. The CDR3 bases are TGTGCCAGCAGCTCGGGAGGGGCGGGACGAACCTACGAGCAGTACTTC.

This rearrangement joins TRBV10-3 to TRBJ2-5; no definite D call. Germline CDR1 ENHRY, CDR2 SYGVKD. V was pared by 3 bases and J by 3 bases, with 14 bases between. The CDR3 has 15 residues. DNA of the CDR3: TGTGCCATCAGTGAAGGGTCAAGCGCGGAAGAGACCCAGTACTTC. Translating it yields CAISEGSSAEETQYF.

The chain recombines TRBV10-3 with TRBJ2-1, with TRBD2 matching 11 bases. Germline assignment: CDR1 ENHRY and CDR2 SYGVKD. CDR3 size: 16 residues. J gave up 0 bases and V 5 bases, and 3 bases lay outside the gene matches. The chain's CDR3 is CAISLAGGYSYNEQFF. CDR3 nucleotides: TGTGCCATCAGTCTAGCGGGAGGATACTCCTACAATGAGCAGTTCTTC.

The chain links TRBV28 to TRBJ2-1; 12 nucleotides agree with TRBD2. The J segment lost 7 bases and the V segment lost 7 bases, leaving 5 bases of the junction unmatched. CDR3 length: 14 amino acids. Per the germline V gene, CDR1 is MDHEN and CDR2 is SYDVKM. The CDR3 is CASTRLAGVNEQFF. The CDR3 bases are TGTGCCAGCACCCGACTAGCGGGAGTGAATGAGCAGTTCTTC.

CDR3 nucleotides: TGCGCCAGCAGCCAAGATCCCAGCGCCTGGGAGCAGTACTTC. Translated, it gives CASSQDPSAWEQYF. The genes are TRBV4-1 and TRBJ2-7; D is unclear. The CDR3 covers 14 residues. Trimming took 0 bases from V and 7 from J, leaving 13 bases between them. Germline V gives CDR1 MGHRA, CDR2 YSYEKL.

The rearrangement uses TRBV5-1 and TRBJ1-1; TRBD1 aligns across 8 bases. The J segment lost 3 bases and the V segment lost 1 base, leaving 2 bases of the junction unmatched. The CDR3 is 14 residues long. Per the germline V gene, CDR1 is SGHRS and CDR2 is YFSETQ. The CDR3 sequence: CASSLPGGYTEAFF. Here the CDR3 DNA reads TGCGCCAGCAGCTTGCCAGGGGGCTACACTGAAGCTTTCTTT. The full variable domain, its missing parts supplied by reference TRBV5-1 and TRBJ1-1, is KAGVTQTPRYLIKTRGQQVTLSCSPISGHRSVSWYQQTPGQGLQFLFEYFSETQRNKGNFPGRFSGRQFSNSRSEMNVSTLELGDSALYLCASSLPGGYTEAFFGQGTRLTVV.

The rearrangement uses TRBV10-3 and TRBJ2-7, with TRBD2 matching over 8 bases. The CDR3 contains 15 residues. V shed 5 bases, J shed 4 bases, and the junction held 10 bases outside the gene matches. Germline V gives CDR1 ENHRY, CDR2 SYGVKD. DNA for the CDR3: TGTGCCATCAGTCACCGAAGCGGGAGTAGGTACGAGCAGTACTTC. Protein product: CAISHRSGSRYEQYF.

This chain links TRBV19 with TRBJ1-2; tentatively, D is TRBD1 (6 bases). Trimming removed 5 bases from V and 2 bases from J, with 12 bases in between. This CDR3 region has 14 residues. Germline V gene data show CDR1 as LNHDA and CDR2 as SQIVND (reference sequence). CDR3 sequence (DNA): TGTGCCAGTAGTGGCTGGGACAACAACTATGGCTACACCTTC. Translated: CASSGWDNNYGYTF. Filled out from reference TRBV19 and TRBJ1-2, the complete variable domain reads DGGITQSPKYLFRKEGQNVTLSCEQNLNHDAMYWYRQDPGQGLRLIYYSQIVNDFQKGDIAEGYSVSREKKESFPLTVTSAQKNPTAFYLCASSGWDNNYGYTFGSGTRLTVV.

Concerning this clone itself: This specimen includes other DNA sequences encoding the same CDR3. V is TRBV9 and J is TRBJ2-1; maybe TRBD2 (6 bases). The germline V gene encodes CDR1 SGDLS and CDR2 YYNGEE. Deletions cut 3 bases from V and 0 bases from J, with 10 bases between. CDR3 length: 15 residues. The CDR3 reads CASSGRGSSYNEQFF. The CDR3 nucleotides read TGTGCCAGCAGCGGGCGGGGAAGCTCCTACAATGAGCAGTTCTTC.